One sample yielded the 21 T cell receptor beta chains listed below, sequenced in a study of CD8+ T cells in alopecia areata. After isolation, RNA underwent reverse transcription to generate cDNA as the sequencing template. Measured with immunoSEQ multiplex PCR; TCRdb has only the in-frame clones, and not every one. This table holds roughly 100,000 clones, more than 55% found once. Specified treatment: oral pan-JAK inhibitor, 5-10 mg twice daily. The sequenced sample was CD8+ T cells sorted from blood, obtained at week 4, from a patient treated with tofacitinib. The receptors stem from a human donor with alopecia areata.

The table lists this clone with a few counts. This chain links TRBV2 with TRBJ2-5, with a tentative D call TRBD1 (6 bases). V lost 5 bases and J 3 bases, leaving 25 bases between the germline ends. Germline V gene sequence: CDR1 SNHLY, CDR2 FYNNEI. This CDR3 has 18 amino acids. CDR3 sequence: CASSTVGTPIRLKETQYF. In DNA, the CDR3 is TGTGCCAGCAGTACGGTCGGGACACCAATCCGCTTAAAAGAGACCCAGTACTTC. The variable domain in full, with the rest retrieved from reference TRBV2 and TRBJ2-5, is EPEVTQTPSHQVTQMGQEVILRCVPISNHLYFYWYRQILGQKVEFLVSFYNNEISEKSEIFDDQFSVERPDGSNFTLKIRSTKLEDSAMYFCASSTVGTPIRLKETQYFGPGTRLLVL.

This clone was seen ten or more times. The J gene is TRBJ2-5, the V gene TRBV4-3; the D gene could be TRBD1 or TRBD2 (5 bases each). Trimming removed 1 base at V and 0 bases at J, with 12 bases between. The germline CDR1 and CDR2 sequences are LGHNA and YSLEER. The CDR3 totals 16 residues. The CDR3 nucleotides read TGCGCCAGCAGCCAAGGAGTGGGACGGTACCAAGAGACCCAGTACTTC. Its translation: CASSQGVGRYQETQYF.

J is TRBJ2-7 and V is TRBV9, with D perhaps matching TRBD1 (6 bases). From germline, CDR1 is SGDLS and CDR2 YYNGEE. The CDR3 contains 14 residues. V gave up 4 bases and J gave up 2 bases, with 13 bases separating them. The CDR3 sequence is CASSQDSVAYEQYF. The CDR3 bases are TGTGCCAGCAGCCAGGACAGCGTGGCCTACGAGCAGTACTTC.

The chain has TRBV7-9 and TRBJ2-7; maybe TRBD2 (6 bases). Per the germline V gene, CDR1 is SEHNR and CDR2 is FQNEAQ (reference sequence). Trimming shortened V by 6 bases and J by 7 bases, and 16 bases separated the two germline ends. This CDR3 contains 13 residues. CDR3 protein: CASRRESEGEQYF. CDR3 coding DNA: TGTGCCAGCAGGCGGGAAAGTGAAGGGGAGCAGTACTTC.

Only a few counts were recorded for this clone. The rearrangement uses TRBV19 and TRBJ1-5; D gene unclear. The ends were cut back, 3 bases at V and 2 bases at J, with 5 bases in the middle. The CDR3 runs 13 residues. Looked up from germline, CDR1 is LNHDA and CDR2 is SQIVND (reference sequence). CDR3 bases: TGTGCCAGTAGTATTATGGGCAATCAGCCCCAGCATTTT. This translates into CASSIMGNQPQHF.

J is TRBJ2-5 and V is TRBV5-6; TRBD2 matches 8 bases. The CDR3 has 14 residues. The junction had 2 bases not matched to a gene; V was cut back by 2 bases and J by 2 bases. The germline V gene encodes CDR1 SGHDT and CDR2 YYEEEE. This chain's CDR3 is CASSFAGGQETQYF. The CDR3 DNA reads TGTGCCAGCAGCTTCGCGGGAGGACAAGAGACCCAGTACTTC.

This clone was detected a few times. V and J are TRBV29-1 and TRBJ2-1; D call uncertain. V lost 7 bases to trimming and J lost 0 bases, with 7 bases between them. The CDR3 has 12 residues. Germline loops: CDR1 SQVTM, CDR2 ANQGSEA. In nucleotides, the CDR3 is TGCAGCGGTTATAGCTCCTACAATGAGCAGTTCTTC. It specifies CSGYSSYNEQFF.

V and J are TRBV7-9 and TRBJ2-3; no reliable D call. V lost 3 bases and J lost 0, with 4 bases in between. The CDR3 is made up of 13 amino acids. The germline CDR1 and CDR2 sequences are SEHNR and FQNEAQ (reference sequence). CDR3 sequence reads: CASSFESTDTQYF. The CDR3 nucleotides read TGTGCCAGCAGCTTTGAAAGCACAGATACGCAGTATTTT.

The CDR3 sequence: CASSEFLAGEQETQYF. The CDR3, as DNA: TGTGCCAGCAGCGAATTTCTAGCGGGGGAGCAAGAGACCCAGTACTTC. The chain joins TRBV2 to TRBJ2-5; the match to TRBD2 covers 10 bases. The germline V gene has CDR1 SNHLY and CDR2 FYNNEI. This CDR3 has 16 amino acids. The V segment lost 6 bases and the J segment 2 bases; nucleotides outside the gene matches: 9. Full variable domain (missing parts from reference TRBV2 and TRBJ2-5): EPEVTQTPSHQVTQMGQEVILRCVPISNHLYFYWYRQILGQKVEFLVSFYNNEISEKSEIFDDQFSVERPDGSNFTLKIRSTKLEDSAMYFCASSEFLAGEQETQYFGPGTRLLVL.

This clone has just a few counts. V gene TRBV11-2 combines with J gene TRBJ2-5; possible D gene TRBD2, 5 bases. Germline-derived CDR1 and CDR2 are SGHAT and FQNNGV. CDR3 length equals 13 residues. Between the trimmed V and J ends, which lost 3 bases and 7 bases, there was a span of 12 bases. CDR3 sequence: CASSFEGSATQYF. DNA for the CDR3: TGTGCCAGCAGCTTTGAGGGCTCAGCGACCCAGTACTTC.

This clone was observed a few times. This chain uses TRBV4-2 with TRBJ2-2, with 10 bases identical to TRBD2. Germline-derived CDR1 and CDR2 are LGHNA and YNFKEQ. This CDR3 has 17 amino acids. Losses at the gene ends were 1 base for V and 6 bases for J; bases not matched to a gene: 8. The CDR3 protein is CASSQGIAGGLAGELFF. The DNA of the CDR3 is TGTGCCAGCAGCCAAGGGATAGCGGGGGGACTCGCCGGGGAGCTGTTTTTT.

V usage is TRBV4-2 and J usage is TRBJ2-7, with D perhaps TRBD2 (6 bases). The CDR3 sequence is 16 residues long. V lost 0 bases to trimming and J lost 2 bases, with 14 bases between them. Germline V CDR1 and CDR2: LGHNA, YNFKEQ. The CDR3, as DNA: TGTGCCAGCAGCCAAGAACCCGGGGGAGCTACCTACGAGCAGTACTTC. Amino acids: CASSQEPGGATYEQYF.

V gene TRBV27 combines with J gene TRBJ2-7, with D perhaps TRBD1 (5 bases). The CDR3 totals 14 residues. The ends were cut back, 4 bases at V and 5 bases at J, with 15 bases in the middle. Per the germline V gene, CDR1 is MNHEY and CDR2 is SMNVEV (reference sequence). Written as DNA, the CDR3 is TGTGCCAGCAGTTGGGGAAGACAGTTCCACGAGCAGTACTTC. This translates into CASSWGRQFHEQYF.

The rearrangement links TRBV7-9 to TRBJ2-7; D might be TRBD2 (5 bases). V lost 4 bases and J lost 6, with 16 bases in between. CDR1 SEHNR and CDR2 FQNEAQ come from the germline V gene (reference sequence). This CDR3 spans 14 amino acids. CDR3 bases: TGTGCCAGCAGCTCGCGGACTTCCCCTGGCGAGCAGTACTTC. It codes for CASSSRTSPGEQYF. The entire variable domain, with the rest obtained from reference TRBV7-9 and TRBJ2-7, is as follows: DTGVSQNPRHKITKRGQNVTFRCDPISEHNRLYWYRQTLGQGPEFLTYFQNEAQLEKSRLLSDRFSAERPKGSFSTLEIQRTEQGDSAMYLCASSSRTSPGEQYFGPGTRLTVT.

The chain combines TRBV30 with TRBJ2-5, with D tentatively TRBD1 or TRBD2 (5 bases each). The CDR3 has 16 amino acids. V lost 5 bases, J lost 4 bases, and 23 bases lay in between. Germline V lookup: CDR1 GTSNPN, CDR2 SVGIG (reference sequence). CDR3 bases: TGTGCCTGGGGGCTGGAATCCGGGACGCCCGGAGAGACCCAGTACTTC. Protein: CAWGLESGTPGETQYF. The variable domain in full, completed from reference TRBV30 and TRBJ2-5, reads SQTIHQWPATLVQPVGSPLSLECTVEGTSNPNLYWYRQAAGRGLQLLFYSVGIGQISSEVPQNLSASRPQDRQFILSSKKLLLSDSGFYLCAWGLESGTPGETQYFGPGTRLLVL.

There are a few counts of this clone. The V and J genes are TRBV6-4 and TRBJ2-1; no clear D. Trimming removed 0 bases from V and 9 bases from J, with 12 bases in between. Per the germline V gene, CDR1 is MRHNA and CDR2 is SNTAGT. The CDR3 runs to 14 residues. In DNA, the CDR3 is TGTGCCAGCAGTGACTCCGAAGAGATTAGTGAGCAGTTCTTC. Its protein product is CASSDSEEISEQFF.

The rearrangement joins TRBV7-9 to TRBJ2-1; TRBD1 aligns across 7 bases. CDR1 and CDR2 from the germline V gene are SEHNR and FQNEAQ (reference sequence). This CDR3 is 13 amino acids long. Losses at the gene ends were 5 bases for V and 7 bases for J; bases not matched to a gene: 5. The CDR3 coding sequence is TGTGCCAGCAGCACAGACAGGGTGAATGAGCAGTTCTTC. The encoded protein is CASSTDRVNEQFF.

This clone came up a few times. A single base is all that separates this from a far larger clone, so a read error is likely. The chain recombines TRBV7-3 with TRBJ2-1, with TRBD1 identical over 8 bases. The germline V gene encodes CDR1 SGHTA and CDR2 FQGTGA. V trimming: 3 bases; J trimming: 7 bases; junction bases outside the gene matches: 8. This CDR3 comprises 15 residues. In DNA, the CDR3 is TGTGCCAGCAGCTTGCCCAGGGGGCTTGGTAATGAGCAGTTCTTC. Translating it yields CASSLPRGLGNEQFF.

The chain is built from TRBV7-9 and TRBJ1-1; D uncertain. This CDR3 is 14 amino acids long. CDR1 SEHNR and CDR2 FQNEAQ come from the germline V gene (reference sequence). The V gene lost 1 base and the J gene lost 1 base, with 7 bases spanning the gap. As DNA, the CDR3 is TGTGCCAGCAGCTTAGTGGCAGGGAACACTGAAGCTTTCTTT. Its protein is CASSLVAGNTEAFF.

This rearrangement joins TRBV7-6 to TRBJ1-3; D may be TRBD1 (6 bases). The V gene's germline CDR1 is SGHVS and CDR2 FNYEAQ. Trimming stripped 5 bases from V and 4 bases from J, with 18 bases between. This CDR3 comprises 16 residues. In nucleotides, the CDR3 is TGTGCCAGCAGCCACGGAGGCTGGGGGCTGGGAAACACCATATATTTT. Amino acids: CASSHGGWGLGNTIYF.

This clone showed up just a few times. This sequence joins TRBV25-1 and TRBJ2-7; D is perhaps TRBD1 (6 bases). V lost 2 bases and J lost 5, with 13 bases in between. The CDR3 length is 14 residues. CDR1 MGHDK and CDR2 SYGVNS come from the germline V gene. This chain's CDR3 is CASSETGWLHEQYF. CDR3 sequence (DNA): TGTGCCAGCAGTGAAACAGGGTGGCTCCACGAGCAGTACTTC.